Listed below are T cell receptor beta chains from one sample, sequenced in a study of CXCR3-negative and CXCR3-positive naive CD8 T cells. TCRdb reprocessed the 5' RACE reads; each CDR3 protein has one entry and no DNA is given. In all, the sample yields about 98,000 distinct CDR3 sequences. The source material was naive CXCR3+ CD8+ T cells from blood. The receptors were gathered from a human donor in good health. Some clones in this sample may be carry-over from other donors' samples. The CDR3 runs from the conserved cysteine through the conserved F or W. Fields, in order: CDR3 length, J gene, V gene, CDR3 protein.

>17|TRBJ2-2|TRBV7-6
CASTLSSGGFNTGELFF
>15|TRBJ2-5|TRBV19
CASSTAHRVGETQYF
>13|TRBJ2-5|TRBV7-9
CASSLPRSETQYF
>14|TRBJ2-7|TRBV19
CASSIQDRAIEQYF
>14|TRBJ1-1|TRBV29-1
CSVAAGGYNTEAFF
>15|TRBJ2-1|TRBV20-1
CSATVPGQDYNEQFF
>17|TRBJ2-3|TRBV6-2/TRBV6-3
CASSPNSGGFIANTQYF
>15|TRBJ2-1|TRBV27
CASSYGLAGGNEQFF
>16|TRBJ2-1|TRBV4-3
CASSQEDRGNYNEQFF
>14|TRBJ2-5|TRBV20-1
CSARDVSDQETQYF
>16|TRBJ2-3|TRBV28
CASSLGAGYSTDTQYF
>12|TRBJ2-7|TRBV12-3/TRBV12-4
CASTAQFGEQYF
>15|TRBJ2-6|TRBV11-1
CASRGGNSGANVLTF
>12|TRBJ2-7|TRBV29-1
CSVEATGPEQYF
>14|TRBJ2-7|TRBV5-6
CASRSGTSSVEQYF
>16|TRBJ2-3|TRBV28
CASSPRGGYPTDTQYF
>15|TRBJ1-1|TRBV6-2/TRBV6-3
CASRRDKFLNTEAFF
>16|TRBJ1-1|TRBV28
CASTGRGEGPWAEAFF
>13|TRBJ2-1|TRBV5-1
CASSSGQNNEQFF
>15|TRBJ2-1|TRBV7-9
CASSASGSSYNEQFF
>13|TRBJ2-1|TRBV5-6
CDSSPPSDNEQFF
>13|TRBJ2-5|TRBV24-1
CATSDLAAETQYF
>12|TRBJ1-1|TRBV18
CASSNDNTEAFF
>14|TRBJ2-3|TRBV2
CASSPRTSTDTQYF
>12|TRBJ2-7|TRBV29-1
CSVETVSYEQYF
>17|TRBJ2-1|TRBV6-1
CASSLQARQGSDNEQFF
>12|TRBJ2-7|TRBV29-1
CSVGFFEYEQYF
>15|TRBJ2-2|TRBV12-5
CASGLRGGLTGELFF
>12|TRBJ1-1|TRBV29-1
CSVEQGAIEAFF
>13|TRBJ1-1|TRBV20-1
CSARDRERTEAFF
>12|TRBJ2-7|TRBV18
CASSPNIYEQYF
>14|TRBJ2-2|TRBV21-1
CASSKECRAGELFF
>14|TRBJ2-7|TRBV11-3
CASSEGWRAYEQYF
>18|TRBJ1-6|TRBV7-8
CASSLPRGYSSYNSPLHF
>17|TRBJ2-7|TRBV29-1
CSVEDFAGERSSYEQYF
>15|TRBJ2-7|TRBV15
CATSIRKEGPYEQYF
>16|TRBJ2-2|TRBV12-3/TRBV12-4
CASSSARGAGTGELFF
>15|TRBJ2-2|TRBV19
CASSLGTGYTGELFF
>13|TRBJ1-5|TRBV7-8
CASSLAGGQPQHF
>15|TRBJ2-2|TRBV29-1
CSVEMGTLNTGELFF
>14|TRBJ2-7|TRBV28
CASRRPSARLEQYF